The clone carrying this TCR beta chain appeared a single time. These data come from a study of blood T cell repertoires in COVID-19. Study summary: Sources were T cells, B-cell-depleted T cells, or PBMCs; the material itself was cDNA or gDNA.

Libraries were prepared by immunoSEQ multiplex PCR; TCRdb keeps only in-frame clonotypes and omits some of them. The sample includes about 300,000 clones, 70% to 85% of them seen just once. This CDR3 has 13 amino acids. Germline V gene sequence: CDR1 SGHTA, CDR2 FQGTGA. Trimming left V 4 bases short and J 0 bases short, with 6 bases between. Sequenced: peripheral blood. The sequence came from a human donor with COVID-19, enrolled during active disease. The donor label of this sample is uncertain. The V and J genes are TRBV7-3 and TRBJ1-1; D is undetermined. The CDR3 DNA sequence: TGTGCCAGCAGCTCTCTACTGAACACTGAAGCTTTCTTT. It specifies CASSSLLNTEAFF.